The 30 T cell receptor beta chains given below trace back to one sample, sequenced in a study of a mutant IDH1 vaccine in newly diagnosed glioma. Sequenced by immunoSEQ multiplex PCR; TCRdb stores in-frame clones only, minus some. The repertoire holds about 30,000 clones, with about 80% as singletons. The time point was: baseline, week 1 (first vaccination visit). Specified treatment: pre-vaccination baseline after standard-of-care therapy. The sample was PBMCs, taken from a glioma patient treated with radiotherapy, temozolomide or both. The source of these receptors is a man younger than 40 with glioma.

The V call is TRBV5-5, the J call TRBJ1-2, with 7 bases identical to TRBD1. Germline V gene sequence: CDR1 SGHKS, CDR2 YYEKEE (reference sequence). V lost 4 bases and J lost 4; bases outside the gene matches: 7. This CDR3 spans 14 amino acids. This CDR3 reads CASSEQTGPYGYTF. The DNA for the CDR3 is TGTGCCAGCAGCGAGCAGACAGGGCCCTATGGCTACACCTTC.

The chain has TRBV4-3 and TRBJ1-2; D call uncertain. With 4 bases removed from V and 6 bases from J, the gap between germline ends came to 18 bases. The germline V gene encodes CDR1 LGHNA and CDR2 YSLEER. The CDR3 length is 15 residues. CDR3 sequence: CASSPLMRDRDGYTF. As DNA, the CDR3 is TGCGCCAGCAGCCCCCTGATGAGGGATCGGGATGGCTACACCTTC.

J is TRBJ2-7 and V is TRBV7-3, with 7 bases matching TRBD1. V lost 2 bases, J lost 7 bases, and 8 bases stayed unmatched. The CDR3 is made up of 14 amino acids. CDR1 and CDR2 (germline): SGHTA, FQGTGA. DNA of the CDR3: TGTGCCAGCAGCTTAGGCCAGGGGGTTGGTGAGCAGTACTTC. It yields the protein CASSLGQGVGEQYF. The full variable domain, in which reference TRBV7-3 and TRBJ2-7 provide the parts outside the CDR3, is GAGVSQTPSNKVTEKGKYVELRCDPISGHTALYWYRQSLGQGPEFLIYFQGTGAADDSGLPNDRFFAVRPEGSVSTLKIQRTERGDSAVYLCASSLGQGVGEQYFGPGTRLTVT.

Only one count was recorded for this clone. V gene TRBV5-1 combines with J gene TRBJ2-3; D remains unclear. Germline loops: CDR1 SGHRS, CDR2 YFSETQ. The CDR3 runs to 14 residues. Trimming left V 4 bases short and J 2 bases short, with 11 bases between. The CDR3 is CASSLGPPTDTQYF. The CDR3 coding sequence is TGCGCCAGCAGCCTAGGGCCCCCCACAGATACGCAGTATTTT.

The chain uses TRBV10-3 and TRBJ1-3, with D possibly TRBD1 on 5 matching bases. Trimming left V 10 bases short and J 0 bases short, with 13 bases between. This CDR3 has 14 residues. The germline V gene has CDR1 ENHRY and CDR2 SYGVKD. The CDR3 sequence is CATKTGTSGNTIYF. The CDR3 DNA sequence: TGTGCCACCAAAACCGGGACCTCTGGAAACACCATATATTTT.

The chain recombines TRBV19 with TRBJ1-2; D gene unclear. The germline V gene encodes CDR1 LNHDA and CDR2 SQIVND (reference sequence). Trimming removed 2 bases at V and 5 bases at J, with 12 bases between. The CDR3 is 14 residues long. The CDR3 DNA reads as TGTGCCAGTAGTATAACGGGGTCTTGGTATGGCTACACCTTC. This encodes CASSITGSWYGYTF.

V and J are TRBV5-1 and TRBJ2-2; D may correspond to TRBD1 or TRBD2 (6 bases each). CDR1 SGHRS and CDR2 YFSETQ come from the germline V gene. The CDR3 is made up of 17 amino acids. V was shortened by 3 bases and J by 0 bases, with 15 bases between the two germline ends. The CDR3 region is CASSWGHGGPNTGELFF. The CDR3, as DNA: TGCGCCAGCAGCTGGGGGCACGGGGGCCCGAACACCGGGGAGCTGTTTTTT.

The J gene is TRBJ1-2, the V gene TRBV18; 8 bases are a match to TRBD1. Germline values: CDR1 KGHSH, CDR2 LQKENI. V shed 3 bases and J 7 bases; nucleotides not matched to a gene: 4. This CDR3 has 13 residues. The CDR3 region has the DNA TGTGCCAGCTCACCCGGGACAGGAGGTGGCTACACCTTC. Amino acid sequence: CASSPGTGGGYTF.

This clone has a handful of counts. V is TRBV9 and J is TRBJ1-1; D is unclear. Germline V lookup: CDR1 SGDLS, CDR2 YYNGEE. The germline V and J ends were trimmed by 0 bases and 4 bases, with 10 bases remaining between them. This CDR3 spans 14 amino acids. CDR3: CASSVGRGRTEAFF. The CDR3 coding sequence is TGTGCCAGCAGCGTAGGGAGAGGTCGCACTGAAGCTTTCTTT.

The chain employs TRBV6-5 and TRBJ1-3; D is unresolved. V was shortened by 4 bases and J by 4 bases, with 8 bases between the two germline ends. This CDR3 has 13 residues. Germline-derived CDR1 and CDR2 are MNHEY and SVGAGI. CDR3: CASSSTGGNTIYF. The CDR3 DNA reads as TGTGCCAGCAGTTCAACGGGAGGAAACACCATATATTTT.

This clone was counted only a few times. The chain links TRBV4-3 to TRBJ1-4; D perhaps matches TRBD1 (5 bases). The CDR3 totals 16 residues. With 0 bases removed from V and 1 base from J, the gap between germline ends came to 9 bases. CDR1 is LGHNA and CDR2 is YSLEER in the germline V gene. Here the CDR3 DNA reads TGCGCCAGCAGCCAAGACTGGGACGGAACTAATGAAAAACTGTTTTTT. This sequence encodes CASSQDWDGTNEKLFF.

The gene calls are TRBV27 and TRBJ2-5, with D unclear. Trimming stripped 0 bases from V and 5 bases from J, with 13 bases between. Germline V gene lookup returns CDR1 MNHEY and CDR2 SMNVEV (reference sequence). This CDR3 is built from 15 residues. CDR3 sequence reads: CASSLSLVGPETQYF. The CDR3 DNA is TGTGCCAGCAGTTTATCCCTCGTAGGCCCGGAGACCCAGTACTTC.

The rearrangement uses TRBV18 and TRBJ2-3, with 11 bases aligning to TRBD2. Germline-derived CDR1 and CDR2 are KGHSH and LQKENI. The CDR3 extends over 16 amino acids. With 2 bases clipped from V and 3 bases from J, the junction kept 4 bases outside the gene matches. The CDR3: CASSPRASGRTDTQYF. CDR3 nucleotides: TGTGCCAGCTCACCAAGGGCTAGCGGGAGGACAGATACGCAGTATTTT.

This clone has a single count. This chain links TRBV7-9 with TRBJ2-7, with 13 nucleotides matching TRBD2. The germline V gene has CDR1 SEHNR and CDR2 FQNEAQ (reference sequence). CDR3 length equals 15 residues. The trim removed 5 bases at V and 5 bases at J, leaving 6 bases unmatched. The CDR3 bases are TGTGCCAGCAGCCCCTGGACTAGCGGGAGCCACGAGCAGTACTTC. This gives the protein CASSPWTSGSHEQYF. The complete variable domain, with remaining parts taken from reference TRBV7-9 and TRBJ2-7, reads DTGVSQNPRHKITKRGQNVTFRCDPISEHNRLYWYRQTLGQGPEFLTYFQNEAQLEKSRLLSDRFSAERPKGSFSTLEIQRTEQGDSAMYLCASSPWTSGSHEQYFGPGTRLTVT.

This chain joins TRBV7-9 and TRBJ2-2, with D tentatively TRBD2 (5 bases). This CDR3 region has 12 residues. With 2 bases removed from V and 7 bases from J, the gap between germline ends came to 5 bases. Germline CDR1 is SEHNR and CDR2 is FQNEAQ (reference sequence). In DNA form, the CDR3 reads TGTGCCAGCAGCTTACGGGGCGGGGAGCTGTTTTTT. Residues: CASSLRGGELFF.

In its sample, this clone was seen a few times. The V and J genes are TRBV11-3 and TRBJ1-1, with D tentatively TRBD1 (6 bases). This CDR3 has 15 amino acids. The V and J ends lost 1 base and 2 bases respectively, with 11 bases between them. Germline lookup yields CDR1 SGHNT and CDR2 YENEEA. The DNA for the CDR3 is TGTGCCAGCAGCTTAGCGGGCAGGGGTAACACTGAAGCTTTCTTT. Residues: CASSLAGRGNTEAFF.

V usage is TRBV6-5 and J usage is TRBJ1-2; D gene unclear. V dropped 4 bases and J dropped 2 bases, with 8 bases sitting between them. The germline V gene has CDR1 MNHEY and CDR2 SVGAGI. The CDR3 covers 13 residues. CDR3 nucleotides: TGTGCCAGCAGTTTCACCTTGAACTATGGCTACACCTTC. Translating gives CASSFTLNYGYTF.

This clone is medium-sized by share. The gene calls are TRBV7-8 and TRBJ1-1; TRBD1 matches at 9 bases. The trim removed 2 bases at V and 5 bases at J, leaving 9 bases unmatched. This CDR3 is built from 16 residues. The germline gives CDR1 SGHVS, CDR2 FQNEAQ. CDR3 DNA sequence: TGTGCCAGCAGCTTAAGGGGACCGACAGGGGGTACTGAAGCTTTCTTT. Its protein is CASSLRGPTGGTEAFF.

The chain employs TRBV5-4 and TRBJ2-2, with 10 bases identical to TRBD1. V shed 3 bases, J shed 1 base, and the junction held 3 bases outside the gene matches. This CDR3 has 16 amino acids. The V gene's germline CDR1 is SGHNT and CDR2 YYREEE (reference sequence). The CDR3 DNA follows: TGTGCCAGCAGCTCCGGGACAGGGGAGAACACCGGGGAGCTGTTTTTT. Translated: CASSSGTGENTGELFF.

J is TRBJ1-2 and V is TRBV27, with TRBD1 matching over 9 bases. CDR3 length equals 14 residues. Germline V CDR1 and CDR2: MNHEY, SMNVEV (reference sequence). The ends lost 5 bases at V and 5 bases at J; junction bases unmatched: 6. The CDR3 region has the DNA TGTGCCAGCAGTCTAACGGACAGGGGATATGGCTACACCTTC. As protein: CASSLTDRGYGYTF.

The gene calls are TRBV6-5 and TRBJ2-5; 8 nucleotides line up with TRBD2. Germline CDR1 reads MNHEY; CDR2 reads SVGAGI. The CDR3 runs to 11 residues. The ends lost 7 bases at V and 9 bases at J; junction bases unmatched: 4. CDR3: CASNNGGAQYF. The CDR3 nucleotides are TGTGCCAGCAACAACGGGGGGGCCCAGTACTTC.

The chain links TRBV4-2 to TRBJ2-5; 7 bases are shared with TRBD2. The CDR3 totals 15 residues. Germline V gene data show CDR1 as LGHNA and CDR2 as YNFKEQ. V trimming: 5 bases; J trimming: 5 bases; junction bases outside the gene matches: 11. The CDR3 coding sequence is TGTGCCAGCAGCACCCCCCCCGGGGGGTACGAGACCCAGTACTTC. Protein product: CASSTPPGGYETQYF.

This clone was recorded only once. The V call is TRBV28, the J call TRBJ2-2, with 13 bases fitting TRBD2. Germline CDR1 reads MDHEN; CDR2 reads SYDVKM. V dropped 3 bases and J dropped 5; count of bases not matched to a gene: 6. This CDR3 spans 17 amino acids. The CDR3 loop is CASSFGLAGDLTGELFF. In DNA form, the CDR3 reads TGTGCCAGCAGTTTTGGACTAGCGGGAGACTTGACCGGGGAGCTGTTTTTT.

The chain combines TRBV14 with TRBJ2-7, with D possibly being TRBD1 (5 bases). In germline, CDR1 is SGHDN, CDR2 FVKESK. This CDR3 is built from 12 residues. The germline V and J ends were trimmed by 11 bases and 4 bases, with 15 bases remaining between them. Here the CDR3 reads CAPAGKQYEQYF. DNA of the CDR3: TGTGCCCCGGCAGGGAAGCAATACGAGCAGTACTTC.

This chain connects TRBV6-5 to TRBJ1-1; D not certain. Germline-derived CDR1 and CDR2 are MNHEY and SVGAGI. This CDR3 is built from 13 residues. V gave up 6 bases and J gave up 0 bases, with 8 bases separating them. In DNA, the CDR3 is TGTGCCAGCAGCAACCCCCTGAACACTGAAGCTTTCTTT. Its translation: CASSNPLNTEAFF.

The chain is built from TRBV5-1 and TRBJ1-1; D is undetermined. Per germline, CDR1 SGHRS and CDR2 YFSETQ. This CDR3 is 14 amino acids long. V was pared by 5 bases and J by 0 bases, with 11 bases between. The CDR3 loop reads CASRVDTLNTEAFF. The CDR3, as DNA: TGCGCCAGCAGGGTTGACACGTTGAACACTGAAGCTTTCTTT.

This clone was counted a few times. J is TRBJ1-2 and V is TRBV5-1; D not certain. V was shortened by 3 bases and J by 4 bases, with 7 bases between the two germline ends. The CDR3 consists of 12 residues. The germline gives CDR1 SGHRS, CDR2 YFSETQ. The CDR3 DNA follows: TGCGCCAGCAGCTCCACTGTCTATGGCTACACCTTC. This gives the protein CASSSTVYGYTF.

The rearrangement links TRBV9 to TRBJ2-7, with 10 bases that match TRBD2. V trimming: 4 bases; J trimming: 2 bases; junction bases outside the gene matches: 6. The CDR3 loop spans 15 amino acids. Germline V gives CDR1 SGDLS, CDR2 YYNGEE. CDR3 DNA: TGTGCCAGCAGCCCACGGACTAGCGGAACCTACGAGCAGTACTTC. Translation: CASSPRTSGTYEQYF.

This chain links TRBV4-1 with TRBJ1-2; D unresolved. The CDR3 loop spans 16 amino acids. Looked up from germline, CDR1 is MGHRA and CDR2 is YSYEKL. The V end was cut by 4 bases, the J end by 3 bases, with 18 bases between. The DNA for the CDR3 is TGCGCCAGCAGCCCTGCATTGAGCGCGGCAGACTATGGCTACACCTTC. Protein sequence: CASSPALSAADYGYTF.

In this sample, this clone turned up a few times. The rearrangement links TRBV5-1 to TRBJ2-7; 8 positions agree with TRBD2. With V trimmed by 0 bases and J by 2 bases, 4 bases remained unmatched. The CDR3 sequence is 15 residues long. CDR1 and CDR2 from the germline V gene are SGHRS and YFSETQ. The CDR3 spells CASSLDDGRAYEQYF. In nucleotides, the CDR3 is TGCGCCAGCAGCTTGGATGACGGGAGGGCCTACGAGCAGTACTTC.